This T cell receptor (beta chain) was sequenced for a study of T cell repertoires in cytomegalovirus infection. Turning to the study itself: Recently described HLA-C-restricted plus well-studied HLA-B-restricted CMV epitopes were used.

With 7 bases removed from V and 6 bases from J, the gap between germline ends came to 21 bases. Germline CDR1 SEHNR, CDR2 FQNEAQ (reference sequence). The CDR3 extends over 16 amino acids. TCRdb called the reads again in MiXCR, with one record for every CDR3 protein. The repertoire has fewer than 1,000,000 distinct CDR3 sequences, 25% to 40% of them found once; the top ten carry 13%. Worth noting for this clonotype: What it binds is unknown.

Study-wide results and limits: Summed public TCR beta family frequency identified CMV carriers bearing the relevant HLA.

This sample comprised cultured CD8+ T cells from PBMCs, obtained from culture after CMV antigen stimulation. V is TRBV7-9 and J is TRBJ1-4, with no clear D. This TCR was recovered from a human donor in good health (CMV status not recorded). Some clones in this sample may be carry-over from other donors' samples. In DNA, the CDR3 is TGTGCCAGCACCCGGTCGGCAAGCCGGAGGGATGAAAAACTGTTTTTT. It is translated as CASTRSASRRDEKLFF.